This T cell receptor beta chain was sequenced during a study of Ad26.COV2.S vaccination and SARS-CoV-2 variants. Background on the study: By the intramuscular route, Ad26.COV2.S was given once, or twice 56 days apart. Whole-study findings and limits: Vaccine and placebo recipients had similar non-spike TCR breadth. Spike-specific TCR breadth was greater in vaccine than placebo recipients. Once vaccination had occurred, spike-specific CD8+ and CD4+ T cell responses reportedly showed substantial breadth.

In regard to this clone: What it binds is not known.

Treatment of the sample: some 19 received Ad26.COV2.S at low or high dose, single or two shots; roughly five received placebo; per-sample allocation not given. All samples were drawn on day 63, counting from the first vaccine or placebo injection. Assay used: immunoSEQ multiplex PCR; TCRdb lists only in-frame clones, some missing. Counted here are 200,000 to 300,000 clones, approximately 90% occurring once; the ten biggest clones make up about 10%. The germline V gene encodes CDR1 SNHLY and CDR2 FYNNEI. V lost 4 bases and J lost 5; bases outside the gene matches: 0. CDR3 length: 14 residues. The sequencing used peripheral blood, collected in a trial of Ad26.COV2.S vaccine versus placebo. The chain uses TRBV2 and TRBJ2-3; 13 bases align to TRBD2. The TCR sequence derives from a person between 18 and 65 years old who received the Ad26.COV2.S COVID-19 vaccine or a placebo. The CDR3 spells CASSGTSGRDTQYF. DNA for the CDR3: TGTGCCAGCAGTGGGACTAGCGGGAGAGATACGCAGTATTTT. The complete variable domain, with remaining parts taken from reference TRBV2 and TRBJ2-3, reads EPEVTQTPSHQVTQMGQEVILRCVPISNHLYFYWYRQILGQKVEFLVSFYNNEISEKSEIFDDQFSVERPDGSNFTLKIRSTKLEDSAMYFCASSGTSGRDTQYFGPGTRLTVL.